This T cell receptor beta chain was observed in a study of T cell responses to AZD1222 COVID-19 vaccine. Study results and limitations: Donors were mostly white British, more females; clonal diversity possibly underestimated. Across spike, vaccine-associated CD4 TCRs were found, dominant at 160-218 and 743-854.

Trimming stripped 0 bases from V and 6 bases from J, with 11 bases between. Germline lookup yields CDR1 MGHRA and CDR2 YSYEKL. CDR3 length equals 15 residues. In the case of this clone: Its target is unknown.

Sequenced by immunoSEQ multiplex PCR; TCRdb stores in-frame clones only, minus some. This table has approximately 89,000 clones, 75% to 95% appearing once. This specimen consisted of peripheral blood, obtained on day 0 of MenACWY control vaccination. This chain connects TRBV4-1 to TRBJ2-2, with D hard to call. This clonotype was sampled from an adult in good health. The CDR3 nucleotides read TGCGCCAGCAGCCAAGATCCCAAGTTGGCCGGGGAGCTGTTTTTT. Its translation is CASSQDPKLAGELFF.